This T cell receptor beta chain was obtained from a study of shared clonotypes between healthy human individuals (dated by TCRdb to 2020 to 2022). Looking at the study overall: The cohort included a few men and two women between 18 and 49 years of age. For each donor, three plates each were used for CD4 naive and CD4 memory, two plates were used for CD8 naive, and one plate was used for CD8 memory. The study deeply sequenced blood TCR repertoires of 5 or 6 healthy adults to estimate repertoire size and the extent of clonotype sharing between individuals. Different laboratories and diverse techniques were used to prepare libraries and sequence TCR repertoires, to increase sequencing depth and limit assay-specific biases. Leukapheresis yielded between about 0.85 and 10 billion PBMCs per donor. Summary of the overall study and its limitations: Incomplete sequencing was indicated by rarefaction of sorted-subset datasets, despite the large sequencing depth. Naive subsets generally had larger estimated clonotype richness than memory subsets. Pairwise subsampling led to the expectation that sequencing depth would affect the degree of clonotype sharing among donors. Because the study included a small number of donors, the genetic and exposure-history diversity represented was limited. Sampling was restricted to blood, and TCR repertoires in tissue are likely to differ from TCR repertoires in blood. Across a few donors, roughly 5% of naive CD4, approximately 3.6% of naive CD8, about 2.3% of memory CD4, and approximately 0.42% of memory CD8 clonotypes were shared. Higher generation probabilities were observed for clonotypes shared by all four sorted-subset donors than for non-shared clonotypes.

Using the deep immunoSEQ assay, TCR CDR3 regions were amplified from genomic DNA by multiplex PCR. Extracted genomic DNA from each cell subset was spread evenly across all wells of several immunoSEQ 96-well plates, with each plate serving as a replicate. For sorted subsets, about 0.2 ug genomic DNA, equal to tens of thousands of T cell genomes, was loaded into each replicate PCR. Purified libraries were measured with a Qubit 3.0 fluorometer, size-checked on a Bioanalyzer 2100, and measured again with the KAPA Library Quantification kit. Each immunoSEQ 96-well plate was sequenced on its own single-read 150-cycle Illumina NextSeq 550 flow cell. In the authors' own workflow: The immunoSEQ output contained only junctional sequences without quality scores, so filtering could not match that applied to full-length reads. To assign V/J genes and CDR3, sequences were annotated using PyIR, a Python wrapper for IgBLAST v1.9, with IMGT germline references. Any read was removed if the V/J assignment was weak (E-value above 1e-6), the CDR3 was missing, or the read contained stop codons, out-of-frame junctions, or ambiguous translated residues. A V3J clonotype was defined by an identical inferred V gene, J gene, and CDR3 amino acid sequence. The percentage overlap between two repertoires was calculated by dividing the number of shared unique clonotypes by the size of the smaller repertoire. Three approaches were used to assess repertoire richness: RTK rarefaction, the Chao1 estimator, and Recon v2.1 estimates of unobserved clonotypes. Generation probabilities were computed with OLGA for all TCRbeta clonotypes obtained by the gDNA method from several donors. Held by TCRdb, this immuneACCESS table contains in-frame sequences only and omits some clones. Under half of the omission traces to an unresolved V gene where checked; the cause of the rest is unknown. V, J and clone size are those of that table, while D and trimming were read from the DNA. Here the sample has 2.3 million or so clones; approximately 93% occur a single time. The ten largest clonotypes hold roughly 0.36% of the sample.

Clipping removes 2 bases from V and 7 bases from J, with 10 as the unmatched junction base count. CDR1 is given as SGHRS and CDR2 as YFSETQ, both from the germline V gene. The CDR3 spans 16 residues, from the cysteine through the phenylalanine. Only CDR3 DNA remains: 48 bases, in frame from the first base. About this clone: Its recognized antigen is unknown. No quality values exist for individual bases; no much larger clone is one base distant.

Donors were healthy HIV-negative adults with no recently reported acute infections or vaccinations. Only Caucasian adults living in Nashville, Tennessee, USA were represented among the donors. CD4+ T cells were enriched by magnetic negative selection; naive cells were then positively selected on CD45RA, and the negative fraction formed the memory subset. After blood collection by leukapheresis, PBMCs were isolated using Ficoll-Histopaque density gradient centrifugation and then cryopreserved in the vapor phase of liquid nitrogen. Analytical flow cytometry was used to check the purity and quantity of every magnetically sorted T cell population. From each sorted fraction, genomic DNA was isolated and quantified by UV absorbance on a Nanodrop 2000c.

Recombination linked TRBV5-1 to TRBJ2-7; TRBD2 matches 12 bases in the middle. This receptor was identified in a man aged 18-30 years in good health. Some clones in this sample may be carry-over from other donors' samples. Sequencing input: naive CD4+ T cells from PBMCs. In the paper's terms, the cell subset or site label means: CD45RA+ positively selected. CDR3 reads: CASSFPPTSGRGEQYF. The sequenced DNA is TGCGCCAGCAGCTTTCCCCCGACTAGCGGGAGAGGGGAGCAGTACTTC.